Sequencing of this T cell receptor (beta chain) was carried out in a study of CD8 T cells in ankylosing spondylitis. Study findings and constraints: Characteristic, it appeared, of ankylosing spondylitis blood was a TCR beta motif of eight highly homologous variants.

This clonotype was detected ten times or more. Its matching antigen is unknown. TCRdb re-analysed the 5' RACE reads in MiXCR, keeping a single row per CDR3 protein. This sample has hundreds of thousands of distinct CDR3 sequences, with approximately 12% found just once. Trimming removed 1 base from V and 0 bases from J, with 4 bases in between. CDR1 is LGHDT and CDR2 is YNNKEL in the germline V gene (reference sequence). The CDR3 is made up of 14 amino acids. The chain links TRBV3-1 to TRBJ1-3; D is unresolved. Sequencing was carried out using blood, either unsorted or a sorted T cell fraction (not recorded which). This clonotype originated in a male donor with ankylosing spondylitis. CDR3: CASSQVDSGNTIYF. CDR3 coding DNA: TGTGCCAGCAGCCAAGTTGACTCTGGAAACACCATATATTTT. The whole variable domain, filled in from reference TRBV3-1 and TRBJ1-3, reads DTAVSQTPKYLVTQMGNDKSIKCEQNLGHDTMYWYKQDSKKFLKIMFSYNNKELIINETVPNRFSPKSPDKAHLNLHINSLELGDSAVYFCASSQVDSGNTIYFGEGSWLTVV.